The clone carrying this T cell receptor (beta chain) was observed a few times. Its specificity is unknown. V was trimmed by 5 bases and J by 1 base, leaving 11 bases between them. The CDR3 runs to 14 residues. The germline CDR1 and CDR2 sequences are SGHTA and FQGNSA. These data come from a study of CD8 T cells in ankylosing spondylitis. TCRdb used MiXCR to reprocess the 5' RACE reads, holding one entry per CDR3 protein. The table lists around 770,000 distinct CDR3 sequences, about 11% of them singletons. Study-wide points: One TCR beta motif, made up of 7 or 8 highly homologous variants, appeared characteristic of ankylosing spondylitis blood. Some of these motif variants have turned up before, in reports on reactive arthritis synovial fluid and blood.

This receptor was taken from a male donor with ankylosing spondylitis. This chain links TRBV7-2 with TRBJ1-1; possible D gene TRBD1, 6 bases. Input material: blood, either unsorted or a sorted T cell fraction (not recorded which). The CDR3 DNA is TGTGCCAGCAGCCAGCAGGGGACGAACACTGAAGCTTTCTTT. Amino acid sequence: CASSQQGTNTEAFF.